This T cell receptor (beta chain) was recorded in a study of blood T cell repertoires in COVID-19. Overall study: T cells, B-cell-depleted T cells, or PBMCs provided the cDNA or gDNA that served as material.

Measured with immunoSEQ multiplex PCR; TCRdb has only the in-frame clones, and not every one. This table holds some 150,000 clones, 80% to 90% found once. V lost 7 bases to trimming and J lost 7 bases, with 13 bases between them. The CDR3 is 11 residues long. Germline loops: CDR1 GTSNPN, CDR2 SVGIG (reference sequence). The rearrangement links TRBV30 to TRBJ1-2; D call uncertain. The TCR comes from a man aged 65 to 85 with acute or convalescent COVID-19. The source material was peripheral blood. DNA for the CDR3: TGTGCCTTTGCACCAGGCAGTGGCTACACCTTC. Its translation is CAFAPGSGYTF.